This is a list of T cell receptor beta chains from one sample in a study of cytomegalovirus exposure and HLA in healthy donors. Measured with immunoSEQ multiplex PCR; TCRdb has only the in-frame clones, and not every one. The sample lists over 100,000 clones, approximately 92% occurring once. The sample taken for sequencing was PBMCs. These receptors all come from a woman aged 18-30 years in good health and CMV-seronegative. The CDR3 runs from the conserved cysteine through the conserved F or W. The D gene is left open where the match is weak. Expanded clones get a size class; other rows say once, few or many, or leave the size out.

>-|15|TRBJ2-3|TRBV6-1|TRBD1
CASIFSVAGGDTQYF
TGTGCCAGCATCTTCTCTGTGGCAGGGGGAGATACGCAGTATTTT
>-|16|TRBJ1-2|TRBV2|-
CASSQFGQRTNYGYTF
TGTGCCAGCAGTCAGTTCGGACAAAGAACAAACTATGGCTACACCTTC
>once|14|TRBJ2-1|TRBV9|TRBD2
CASSRLAGENEQFF
TGTGCCAGCAGCCGACTAGCGGGGGAGAATGAGCAGTTCTTC
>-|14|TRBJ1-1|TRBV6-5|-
CASSYESLDTEAFF
TGTGCCAGCAGTTACGAGTCGTTGGACACTGAAGCTTTCTTT
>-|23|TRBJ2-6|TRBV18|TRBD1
CASSPLGTGVRGGTNSGANVLTF
TGTGCCAGCTCACCCCTGGGGACAGGGGTTAGAGGTGGCACGAACTCTGGGGCCAACGTCCTGACTTTC
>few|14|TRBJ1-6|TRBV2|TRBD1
CASSPTGGRSPLHF
TGTGCCAGCAGTCCTACAGGGGGCAGGTCACCCCTCCACTTT
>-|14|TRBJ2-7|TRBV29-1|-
CSVQKGGAPYEQYF
TGCAGCGTTCAGAAGGGGGGGGCCCCCTACGAGCAGTACTTC
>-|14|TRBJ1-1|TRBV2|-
CASSDTGSGTEAFF
TGTGCCAGCAGTGATACGGGCTCAGGGACTGAAGCTTTCTTT
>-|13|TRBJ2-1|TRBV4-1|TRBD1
CASSRLGTEEQFF
TGCGCCAGCAGCCGCCTTGGGACAGAAGAGCAGTTCTTC
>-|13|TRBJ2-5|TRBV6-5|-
CATVGSVQETQYF
TGTGCCACCGTAGGGAGTGTTCAAGAGACCCAGTACTTC
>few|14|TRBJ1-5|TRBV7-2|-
CASSLQGYEQPQHF
TGTGCCAGCAGCTTACAGGGGTACGAACAGCCCCAGCATTTT
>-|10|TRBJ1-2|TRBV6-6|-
CASAQGGYTF
TGTGCCAGCGCTCAGGGTGGCTACACCTTC
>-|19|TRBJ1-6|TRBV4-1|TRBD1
CASSQGKRGAGQGIIHLHF
TGCGCCAGCAGCCAAGGAAAGCGGGGAGCCGGACAGGGGATAATTCACCTCCACTTT
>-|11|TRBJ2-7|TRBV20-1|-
CSARGQVEQYF
TGCAGTGCTAGAGGACAGGTCGAGCAGTACTTC
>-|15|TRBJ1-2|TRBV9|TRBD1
CASSEEGQGNYGYTF
TGTGCCAGCAGCGAGGAAGGACAGGGGAACTATGGCTACACCTTC
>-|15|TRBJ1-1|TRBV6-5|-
CASSRGRFVNTEAFF
TGTGCCAGCTCGCGGGGTCGTTTTGTGAACACTGAAGCTTTCTTT
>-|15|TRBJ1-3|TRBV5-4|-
CASSLGGAAGNTIYF
TGTGCCAGCAGCCTCGGGGGGGCAGCTGGAAACACCATATATTTT
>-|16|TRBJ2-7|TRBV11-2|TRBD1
CASSLGLQDRGYPQYF
TGTGCCAGCAGCTTAGGGCTCCAGGACAGGGGTTACCCCCAGTACTTC
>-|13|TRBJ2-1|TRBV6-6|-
CASSYYSYNEQFF
TGTGCCAGCAGTTATTACAGCTACAATGAGCAGTTCTTC
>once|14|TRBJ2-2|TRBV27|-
CASSLRTNTGELFF
TGTGCCAGCAGTTTGAGGACGAACACCGGGGAGCTGTTTTTT
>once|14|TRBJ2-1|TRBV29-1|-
CSALSDFNGNEQFF
TGCAGCGCCCTAAGCGACTTTAATGGGAATGAGCAGTTCTTC
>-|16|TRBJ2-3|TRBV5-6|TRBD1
CASSPGQGSLVDTQYF
TGTGCCAGCAGCCCCGGACAGGGGAGTCTGGTGGATACGCAGTATTTT
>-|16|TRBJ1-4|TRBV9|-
CASSSLGGGHNEKLFF
TGTGCCAGCAGCAGCTTGGGCGGGGGTCATAATGAAAAACTGTTTTTT
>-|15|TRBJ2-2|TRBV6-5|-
CASSWGTPITGELFF
TGTGCCAGCAGTTGGGGCACCCCCATTACCGGGGAGCTGTTTTTT
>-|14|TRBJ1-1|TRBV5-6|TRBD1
CASSPNRGQAEAFF
TGTGCCAGCAGCCCCAACAGGGGGCAGGCTGAAGCTTTCTTT
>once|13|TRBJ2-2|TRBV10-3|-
CAIGGANTGELFF
TGTGCCATCGGAGGGGCCAACACCGGGGAGCTGTTTTTT
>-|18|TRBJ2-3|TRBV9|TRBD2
CASSVAASGGLSTDTQYF
TGTGCCAGCAGCGTAGCCGCTAGCGGGGGCCTAAGCACAGATACGCAGTATTTT
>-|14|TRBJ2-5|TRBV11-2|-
CASSLGVHSETQYF
TGTGCCAGCAGCTTAGGGGTTCATAGCGAGACCCAGTACTTC
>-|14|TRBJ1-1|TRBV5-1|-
CASSTSVPNTEAFF
TGCGCCAGCAGCACTTCCGTCCCAAACACTGAAGCTTTCTTT
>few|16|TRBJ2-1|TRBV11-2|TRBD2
CASSYTTSGGNNEQFF
TGTGCCAGCAGCTATACCACTAGCGGGGGGAACAATGAGCAGTTCTTC
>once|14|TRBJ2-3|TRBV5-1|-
CASSPDSYSDTQYF
TGCGCCAGCAGCCCTGACAGTTATTCGGATACGCAGTATTTT
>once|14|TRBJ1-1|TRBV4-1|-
CASSQERLVTEAFF
TGCGCCAGCAGCCAAGAACGGTTAGTCACTGAAGCTTTCTTT
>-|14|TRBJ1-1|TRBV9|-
CASSVGGSDTEAFF
TGTGCCAGCAGCGTAGGAGGGAGTGACACTGAAGCTTTCTTT
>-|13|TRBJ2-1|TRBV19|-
CASREDSYNEQFF
TGTGCCAGTAGGGAGGACAGCTACAATGAGCAGTTCTTC
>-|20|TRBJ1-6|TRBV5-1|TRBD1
CASSSIDPGQGVTYNSPLHF
TGCGCCAGCAGTTCGATCGATCCGGGACAGGGAGTTACCTATAATTCACCCCTCCACTTT
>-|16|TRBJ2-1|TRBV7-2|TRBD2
CASSSMVAASGNEQFF
TGTGCCAGCAGCTCTATGGTGGCTGCTAGCGGTAATGAGCAGTTCTTC
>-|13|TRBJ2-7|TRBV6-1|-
CASSKTGSYEQYF
TGTGCCAGCAGTAAGACAGGCTCCTACGAGCAGTACTTC
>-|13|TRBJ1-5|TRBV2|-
CASHRDRFQPQHF
TGTGCCAGCCACAGGGATCGGTTTCAGCCCCAGCATTTT
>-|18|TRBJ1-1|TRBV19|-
CASSPIDRPSDRNTEAFF
TGTGCCAGTAGTCCCATCGACAGACCCTCAGACCGGAACACTGAAGCTTTCTTT
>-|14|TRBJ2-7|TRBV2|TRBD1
CASSILQGSYEQYF
TGTGCCAGCAGTATACTACAGGGGTCCTACGAGCAGTACTTC
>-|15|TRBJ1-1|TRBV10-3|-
CAISARTTGNTEAFF
TGTGCCATCAGTGCCCGGACTACAGGGAACACTGAAGCTTTCTTT
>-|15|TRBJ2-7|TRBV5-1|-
CASRSWWGGPYEQYF
TGCGCCAGCAGAAGTTGGTGGGGGGGCCCTTACGAGCAGTACTTC
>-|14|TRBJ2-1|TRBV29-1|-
CSVPLQGTYTEQFF
TGCAGCGTCCCTCTGCAGGGCACCTACACTGAGCAGTTCTTC
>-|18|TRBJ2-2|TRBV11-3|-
CASSLDQGGTSKAGELFF
TGTGCCAGCAGCTTAGATCAGGGTGGAACATCAAAGGCCGGGGAGCTGTTTTTT
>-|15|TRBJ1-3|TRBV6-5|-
CASTSGGASGNTIYF
TGTGCCAGCACTAGTGGGGGGGCGTCTGGAAACACCATATATTTT
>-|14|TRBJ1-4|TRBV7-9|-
CASSLAELNEKLFF
TGTGCCAGCAGCTTAGCCGAGTTGAATGAAAAACTGTTTTTT
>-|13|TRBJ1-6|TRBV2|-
CASHRQENSPLHF
TGTGCCAGCCATCGACAGGAGAATTCACCCCTCCACTTT
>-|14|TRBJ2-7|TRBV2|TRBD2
CASSLSGGTYEQYF
TGTGCCAGCAGCCTTAGCGGGGGGACCTACGAGCAGTACTTC
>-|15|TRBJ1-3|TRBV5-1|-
CASTTGFPSGNTIYF
TGCGCCAGCACTACAGGTTTTCCCTCTGGAAACACCATATATTTT
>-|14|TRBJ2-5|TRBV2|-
CASGSWGVEETQYF
TGTGCCAGCGGTAGTTGGGGGGTGGAAGAGACCCAGTACTTC
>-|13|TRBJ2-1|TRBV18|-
CASSPSRYNEQFF
TGTGCCAGCTCACCTTCCAGGTACAATGAGCAGTTCTTC
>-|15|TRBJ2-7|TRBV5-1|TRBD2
CASSNASSGGPEQYF
TGCGCCAGCAGTAATGCGTCTAGCGGGGGTCCGGAGCAGTACTTC
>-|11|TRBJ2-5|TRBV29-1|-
CSVEEEETQYF
TGCAGCGTTGAAGAGGAGGAGACCCAGTACTTC
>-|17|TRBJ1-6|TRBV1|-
CTSSPPPGFEGNSPLHF
TGCACCAGCAGCCCCCCCCCAGGCTTCGAGGGTAATTCACCCCTCCACTTT